What follows describes a single T cell receptor beta chain. Data came from immunoSEQ multiplex PCR; TCRdb stores just in-frame clones and leaves some out. The data contain around 180,000 clones, 94% of them singletons. The sample is drawn from a study of control samples from healthy donors and cancer patients. The germline CDR1 and CDR2 sequences are SEHNR and FQNEAQ (reference sequence). V was clipped by 0 bases and J by 4 bases, with 19 bases between them. The CDR3 extends over 18 amino acids. This chain joins TRBV7-9 and TRBJ1-5; tentatively, D is TRBD1 (5 bases). The receptor was isolated from a woman aged 18-29 years in good health. Source material: blood. The CDR3 nucleotides are TGTGCCAGCAGCTTAGCTGAGGGACCCCTCATGTGGAATCAGCCCCAGCATTTT. Its translation is CASSLAEGPLMWNQPQHF.